The sequence of this TCR beta chain was determined in a study of blood T cell repertoires in COVID-19 (dated by TCRdb to about 2020). Notes on the research overall: The collaborator samples originated in the United States, Italy and Spain and spanned the acute and convalescent phases of COVID-19. The prospective study material was composed of cDNA or gDNA derived from T cells, B-cell-depleted T cells, or PBMCs. The dataset comprised deeply sampled blood TCRbeta repertoires from subjects exposed to, actively infected with, or recovered from COVID-19. A freely available public database, intended as a resource for researchers studying the immune response to SARS-CoV-2, is where the repertoires were released. The samples were drawn from two sources: the first 160 participants of the ongoing ImmuneRACE study, and 1,000 to 1,500 subjects contributed by 6 global collaborators. Sample metadata almost always included a de-identified subject ID, COVID-19 status, age in years and sex. Where available, HLA class I and class II types were obtained from metadata supplied by the sample provider rather than from assay-based typing. What the study reported, not specific to this receptor: The quantity of clinical and demographic metadata differed by source and by participant and was supplied without curation.

Comment on this clone: Its target antigen remains unknown. Nothing much larger sits one base from this clone, and base qualities are not available.

One collaborating source in Seattle enrolled patients during active infection and followed them longitudinally through the course of disease. Whole blood was collected in K2EDTA tubes by collaborating institutions according to the institutions' own protocols. For TCRbeta analysis, collaborators shipped samples in one of three forms: frozen whole blood, isolated PBMCs, or DNA extracted from either of those sample types. The CDR3 runs 18 residues from the cysteine to the phenylalanine. The DNA shown is the 54-base CDR3, in frame from base 1. Cut back by 5 bases and 0 bases, the V and J ends lie 21 bases apart. In the germline V gene, CDR1 corresponds to MNHEY and CDR2 to SVGEGT. The immunoSEQ Assay, a bias-controlled multiplex PCR, was used to amplify TCRbeta CDR3 regions from genomic DNA. The authors processed their data as follows. Within the assay, amplification of reference gene primers was used to estimate how many nucleated cells each sample contained. To quantify the absolute abundance of each unique TCRbeta CDR3 rearrangement, sequence reads were collapsed and filtered. Productive Simpson clonality was computed per sample as the square root of Simpson's diversity index over productive rearrangements. TCRdb took this table from immuneACCESS and kept in-frame rearrangements with V and J called. Such tables lack part of the clones; where checked against another copy, unresolved V genes explain under half of the gap, and the rest is unexplained. The D gene and trimming were derived from the DNA, and the V and J assignments and clone size from that table. Here the sample has about 200,000 clones; 70% to 90% occur a single time. 0.85% to 0.95% of the sample is held by the ten biggest clonotypes.

The specimen sequenced was peripheral blood. The TCR comes from a man aged 60 to 69 with COVID-19, enrolled during active disease. This sequence uses TRBV6-2 or TRBV6-3 and TRBJ2-3; the D gene is perhaps TRBD1, from 6 matching bases. At the DNA level, the sequence is TGTGCCAGCAGTCGCCCGCCAGGGGAATTATCTAGCACAGATACGCAGTATTTT. It translates as CASSRPPGELSSTDTQYF.